The 8 T cell receptor beta chains below were found in one sample sequenced in a study of cytomegalovirus exposure and HLA in healthy donors. The PCR ran on 60 Vbeta and 13 Jbeta primers. Assay used: immunoSEQ multiplex PCR; TCRdb lists only in-frame clones, some missing. This sample's clone table lists roughly 57,000 clones. The sequenced sample was PBMCs. The receptor source for this set is a woman aged 25 to 45 in good health and CMV-seropositive.

The chain uses TRBV15 and TRBJ2-7; 10 nucleotides match TRBD1. The junction had 4 bases not matched to a gene; V was cut back by 6 bases and J by 2 bases. Germline loops: CDR1 LNHNV, CDR2 YYDKDF (reference sequence). This CDR3 spans 14 amino acids. DNA of the CDR3: TGTGCCACCAGGTCGGGACAGGGGACCTACGAGCAGTACTTC. It yields the protein CATRSGQGTYEQYF.

The genes are TRBV4-1 and TRBJ2-5; the D gene is possibly TRBD1 (5 bases). The CDR3 covers 14 residues. Germline lookup yields CDR1 MGHRA and CDR2 YSYEKL. The ends were cut back, 5 bases at V and 5 bases at J, with 15 bases in the middle. CDR3: CASSSRARMETQYF. CDR3 sequence (DNA): TGCGCCAGCAGCTCCAGGGCGAGGATGGAGACCCAGTACTTC.

The chain couples TRBV11-2 to TRBJ2-7; D is perhaps TRBD1 (6 bases). The CDR3 has 11 amino acids. V lost 5 bases and J 6 bases, leaving 8 bases between the germline ends. Per germline, CDR1 SGHAT and CDR2 FQNNGV. CDR3 bases: TGTGCCAGCAGCGCCAGGGGCGAGCAGTACTTC. Protein sequence: CASSARGEQYF.

In regard to this clone: Relative to the germline gene, one junction end is altered; a read error may explain this. V gene TRBV30 combines with J gene TRBJ1-1; D is perhaps TRBD1 (6 bases). The V gene's germline CDR1 is GTSNPN and CDR2 SVGIG (reference sequence). The CDR3 runs 15 residues. The CDR3 nucleotides are TGTGCCTGGAGTGATCTAACAGGGATGAACACTGAAGATTTCTTT. Translating it yields CAWSDLTGMNTEDFF.

This chain connects TRBV7-4 to TRBJ2-2, with a possible D match to TRBD1 (5 bases). CDR1 and CDR2 (germline): SGHVT, SQSDAQ. Trimming removed 6 bases from V and 3 bases from J, with 23 bases in between. The CDR3 has 18 amino acids. This CDR3 is CASSEGHLGDVDTGELFF. The DNA for the CDR3 is TGTGCCAGCAGTGAAGGACACCTAGGAGACGTCGACACCGGGGAGCTGTTTTTT. The full variable domain, rest sourced from reference TRBV7-4 and TRBJ2-2, is GAGVSQSPRYKVAKRGRDVALRCDSISGHVTLYWYRQTLGQGSEVLTYSQSDAQRDKSGRPSGRFSAERPERSVSTLKIQRTEQGDSAVYLCASSEGHLGDVDTGELFFGEGSRLTVL.

V gene TRBV29-1 combines with J gene TRBJ2-1; unclear D gene. The germline V gene has CDR1 SQVTM and CDR2 ANQGSEA. Trimming stripped 2 bases from V and 8 bases from J, with 13 bases between. The CDR3 sequence is 13 residues long. The CDR3 DNA follows: TGCAGCGTTGAAAAGGCTGTAGACTATGAGCAGTTCTTC. Amino acids: CSVEKAVDYEQFF.

This chain connects TRBV27 to TRBJ1-1, with 9 bases aligning to TRBD1. This CDR3 has 18 amino acids. CDR1 is MNHEY, CDR2 SMNVEV, per germline (reference sequence). Trimming cost V 0 bases and J 0 bases; bases outside gene matches: 8. The CDR3 DNA is TGTGCCAGCAGTTTATCGGGACAGGGCTTATTCATGAACACTGAAGCTTTCTTT. Residues: CASSLSGQGLFMNTEAFF.

The J gene is TRBJ2-5, the V gene TRBV5-4; the D is unclear. CDR3 length: 13 amino acids. Trimming pared 2 bases from V and 0 bases from J, leaving 5 bases between. CDR1 is SGHNT and CDR2 is YYREEE in the germline V gene (reference sequence). This CDR3 reads CASSFSYQETQYF. CDR3 nucleotides: TGTGCCAGCAGCTTTTCGTACCAAGAGACCCAGTACTTC.